The text below deals with one T cell receptor beta chain. In the original analysis: It was from reference gene primer amplification that nucleated cell counts were estimated. Clones were read by immunoSEQ multiplex PCR, and TCRdb kept only the in-frame ones, dropping some. V and J calls and clone size are those listed in that table; D and trimming were worked out from the DNA. The top ten clones hold around 13% of a sample with some 120,000 clones, 80% to 90% of them seen once. The data derive from a study of blood T cell repertoires in COVID-19. As for the study in general: Samples of COVID-19 (acute and convalescent) were obtained from the United States, Italy and Spain.

There are 15 residues in the CDR3. V lost 4 bases, J lost 5 bases, and 14 bases lay in between. Per germline, CDR1 SGHAT and CDR2 FQDESV (reference sequence). Sample: peripheral blood. The TCR was taken from a human donor in a cohort sampled during active COVID-19. The chain uses TRBV11-1 and TRBJ1-4; perhaps TRBD1 as D (5 bases). The CDR3 nucleotides are TGTGCCAGCAGCTCGAACCCGGGGGAGAATGAAAAACTGTTTTTT. Amino acid sequence: CASSSNPGENEKLFF.